Sequencing of this T cell receptor beta chain was carried out in a study of blood T cell repertoires in COVID-19. V lost 4 bases, J lost 4 bases, and 19 bases lay in between. The CDR3 consists of 16 residues. Per germline, CDR1 SEHNR and CDR2 FQNEAQ (reference sequence). This clone appeared a single time. Profiled with immunoSEQ multiplex PCR; TCRdb holds only in-frame clones, not every one. The sample has 100,000 to 150,000 clones, about 74% seen once. The chain uses TRBV7-9 and TRBJ1-2, with D possibly being TRBD1 (5 bases). The TCR sequence derives from a man older than 75 with COVID-19, enrolled during active disease. The specimen was peripheral blood. CDR3 loop: CASSSGETFRRYGYTF. The CDR3 DNA reads as TGTGCCAGCAGCTCGGGGGAGACCTTTCGACGCTATGGCTACACCTTC.